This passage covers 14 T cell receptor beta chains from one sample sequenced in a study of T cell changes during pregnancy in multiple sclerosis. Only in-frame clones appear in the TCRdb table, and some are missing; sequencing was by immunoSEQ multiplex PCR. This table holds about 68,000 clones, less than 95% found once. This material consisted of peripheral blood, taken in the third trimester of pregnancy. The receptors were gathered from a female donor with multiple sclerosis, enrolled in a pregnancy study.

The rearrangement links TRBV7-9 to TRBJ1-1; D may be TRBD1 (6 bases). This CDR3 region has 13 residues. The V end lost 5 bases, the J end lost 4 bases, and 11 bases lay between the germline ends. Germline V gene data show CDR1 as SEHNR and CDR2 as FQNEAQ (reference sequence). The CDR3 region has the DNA TGTGCCAGCAGCGCCAAAGGGGGCACTGAAGCTTTCTTT. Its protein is CASSAKGGTEAFF.

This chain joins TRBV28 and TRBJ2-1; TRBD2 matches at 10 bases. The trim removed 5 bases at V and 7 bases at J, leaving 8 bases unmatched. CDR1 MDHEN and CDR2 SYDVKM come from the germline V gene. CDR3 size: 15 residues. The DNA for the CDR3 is TGTGCCAGCAGTCCGCTAGCGGGGGTTAGTAATGAGCAGTTCTTC. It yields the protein CASSPLAGVSNEQFF. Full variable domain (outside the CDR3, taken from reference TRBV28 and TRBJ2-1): DVKVTQSSRYLVKRTGEKVFLECVQDMDHENMFWYRQDPGLGLRLIYFSYDVKMKEKGDIPEGYSVSREKKERFSLILESASTNQTSMYLCASSPLAGVSNEQFFGPGTRLTVL.

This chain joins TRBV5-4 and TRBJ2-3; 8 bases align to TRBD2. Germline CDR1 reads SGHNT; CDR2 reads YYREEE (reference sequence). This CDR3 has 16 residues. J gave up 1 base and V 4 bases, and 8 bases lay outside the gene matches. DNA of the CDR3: TGTGCCAGCAGCCTAAAGAGTAGCGGGGGCACAGATACGCAGTATTTT. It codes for CASSLKSSGGTDTQYF.

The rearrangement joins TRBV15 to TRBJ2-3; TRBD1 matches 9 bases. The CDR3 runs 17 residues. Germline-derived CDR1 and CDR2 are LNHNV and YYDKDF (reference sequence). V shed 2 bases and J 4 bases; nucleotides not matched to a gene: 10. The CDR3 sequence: CATSRPGLGQGSDTQYF. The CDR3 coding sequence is TGTGCCACCAGCAGACCAGGATTGGGACAGGGTTCAGATACGCAGTATTTT.

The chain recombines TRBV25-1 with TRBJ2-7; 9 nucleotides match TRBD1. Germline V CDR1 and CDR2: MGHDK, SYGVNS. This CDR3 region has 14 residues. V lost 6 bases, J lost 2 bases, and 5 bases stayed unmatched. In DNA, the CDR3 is TGTGCCAGCAGGGCGGGACAGGGAACCTACGAGCAGTACTTC. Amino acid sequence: CASRAGQGTYEQYF.

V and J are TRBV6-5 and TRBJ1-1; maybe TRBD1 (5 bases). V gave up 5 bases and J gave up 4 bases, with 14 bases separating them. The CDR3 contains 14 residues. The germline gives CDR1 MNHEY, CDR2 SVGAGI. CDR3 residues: CASSLSRGGTEAFF. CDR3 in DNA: TGTGCCAGCAGTCTCTCAAGGGGTGGCACTGAAGCTTTCTTT.

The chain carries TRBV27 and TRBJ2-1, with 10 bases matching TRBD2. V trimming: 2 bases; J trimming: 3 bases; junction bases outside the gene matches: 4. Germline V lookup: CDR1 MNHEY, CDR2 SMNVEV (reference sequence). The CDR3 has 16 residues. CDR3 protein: CASSLVAGGVYNEQFF. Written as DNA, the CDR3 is TGTGCCAGCAGTTTAGTAGCGGGGGGCGTCTACAATGAGCAGTTCTTC.

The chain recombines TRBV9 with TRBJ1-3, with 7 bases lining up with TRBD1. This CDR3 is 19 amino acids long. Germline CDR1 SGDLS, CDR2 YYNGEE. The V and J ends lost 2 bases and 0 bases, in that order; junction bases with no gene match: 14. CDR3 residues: CASSVRGDSFSFSGNTIYF. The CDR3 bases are TGTGCCAGCAGCGTCCGAGGGGACAGCTTCTCCTTCTCTGGAAACACCATATATTTT.

The CDR3 DNA reads as TGTGCCAGCAGCCAAGCGGAAAGGGGGGGAACTGAAGCTTTCTTT. Its protein product is CASSQAERGGTEAFF. V gene TRBV4-2 combines with J gene TRBJ1-1; possibly TRBD1 for D (6 bases). Between the trimmed V and J ends, which lost 1 base and 5 bases, there was a span of 14 bases. The CDR3 has 15 residues. Germline assignment: CDR1 LGHNA and CDR2 YNFKEQ.

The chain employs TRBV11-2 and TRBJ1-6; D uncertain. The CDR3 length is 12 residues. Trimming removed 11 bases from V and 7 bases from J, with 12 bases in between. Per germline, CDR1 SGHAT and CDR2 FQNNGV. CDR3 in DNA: TGTGCCGGGCGGGGTCTAAATTCACCCCTCCACTTT. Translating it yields CAGRGLNSPLHF.

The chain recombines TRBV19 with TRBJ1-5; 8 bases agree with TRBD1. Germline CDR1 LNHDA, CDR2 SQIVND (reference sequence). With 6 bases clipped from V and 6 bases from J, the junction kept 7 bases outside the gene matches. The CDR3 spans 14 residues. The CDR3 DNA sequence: TGTGCCAGTAGCTTGACAGGGGCGGGTCAGCCCCAGCATTTT. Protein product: CASSLTGAGQPQHF.

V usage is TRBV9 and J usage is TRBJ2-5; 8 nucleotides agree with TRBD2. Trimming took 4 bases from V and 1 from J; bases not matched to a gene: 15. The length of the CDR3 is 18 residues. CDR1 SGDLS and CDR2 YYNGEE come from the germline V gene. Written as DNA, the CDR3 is TGTGCCAGCAGCCCAGACCCCGGTGGGCTAGCGGGCCAAGAGACCCAGTACTTC. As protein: CASSPDPGGLAGQETQYF.

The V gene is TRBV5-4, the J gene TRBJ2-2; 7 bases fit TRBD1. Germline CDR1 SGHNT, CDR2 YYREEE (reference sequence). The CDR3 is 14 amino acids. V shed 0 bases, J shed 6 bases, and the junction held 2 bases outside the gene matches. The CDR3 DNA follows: TGTGCCAGCAGCTTGGACAGGGGAGCCGGGGAGCTGTTTTTT. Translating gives CASSLDRGAGELFF.

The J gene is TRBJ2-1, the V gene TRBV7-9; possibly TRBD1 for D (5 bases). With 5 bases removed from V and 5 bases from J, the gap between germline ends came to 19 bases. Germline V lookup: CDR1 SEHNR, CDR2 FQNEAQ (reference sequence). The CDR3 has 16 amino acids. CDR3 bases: TGTGCCAGCAGCGCCTCAGGGTTTCGCGCCAACAATGAGCAGTTCTTC. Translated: CASSASGFRANNEQFF.